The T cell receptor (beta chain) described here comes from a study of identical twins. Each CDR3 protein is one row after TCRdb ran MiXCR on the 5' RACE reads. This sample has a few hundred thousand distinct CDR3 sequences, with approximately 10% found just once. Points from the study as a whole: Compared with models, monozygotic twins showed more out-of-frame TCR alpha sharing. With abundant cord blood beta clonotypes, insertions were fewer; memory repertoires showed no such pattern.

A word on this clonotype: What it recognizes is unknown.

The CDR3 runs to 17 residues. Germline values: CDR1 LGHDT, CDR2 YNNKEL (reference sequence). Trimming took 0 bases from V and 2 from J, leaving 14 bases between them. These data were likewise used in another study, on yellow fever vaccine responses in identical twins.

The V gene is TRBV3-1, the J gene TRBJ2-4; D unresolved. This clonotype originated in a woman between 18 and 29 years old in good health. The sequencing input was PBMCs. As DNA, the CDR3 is TGTGCCAGCAGCCAAGATGGAAATAAGTTCTCCAAAAACATTCAGTACTTC. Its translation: CASSQDGNKFSKNIQYF. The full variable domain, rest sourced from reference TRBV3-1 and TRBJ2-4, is DTAVSQTPKYLVTQMGNDKSIKCEQNLGHDTMYWYKQDSKKFLKIMFSYNNKELIINETVPNRFSPKSPDKAHLNLHINSLELGDSAVYFCASSQDGNKFSKNIQYFGAGTRLSVL.